This is a list of T cell receptor beta chains from one sample in a study of shared clonotypes between healthy human individuals. TCRdb's table, derived via immunoSEQ multiplex PCR, lists solely in-frame clones and lacks some. The table includes 2.5 million or so clones, just over 90% detected once. Sequenced input: naive CD4+ T cells sorted from blood. The receptors here all came from a man aged 18 to 35 in good health. The CDR3 runs from the conserved cysteine through the conserved F or W. D genes are given only for firm matches. Clone size is shown for a subset of rows, as once, few, many or a class of expanded clone.

CDR3 protein,CDR3 DNA,clone size,V gene,J gene,D gene
CASSPTGTGQWPQHF,TGTGCCAGCAGTCCCACGGGCACCGGCCAATGGCCCCAGCATTTT,once,TRBV6-5,TRBJ1-5,-
CAWWGIAGGPADTQYF,TGTGCCTGGTGGGGGATCGCGGGGGGGCCCGCAGATACGCAGTATTTT,-,TRBV30,TRBJ2-3,TRBD2
CASSQDLSGQGGSYEQYF,TGCGCCAGCAGCCAAGATCTGAGCGGGCAGGGAGGATCCTACGAGCAGTACTTC,-,TRBV4-3,TRBJ2-7,-
CASQTAPGSPLHF,TGTGCCAGCCAGACAGCCCCGGGTTCACCCCTCCACTTT,-,TRBV6-5,TRBJ1-6,-
CARSQGQGGSQLNEQFF,TGTGCCAGAAGCCAAGGACAGGGGGGTTCCCAATTGAATGAGCAGTTCTTC,-,TRBV5-3,TRBJ2-1,TRBD1
CASSLGTSRTDTQYF,TGTGCCAGCAGCTTAGGGACTAGTCGGACAGATACGCAGTATTTT,-,TRBV11-2,TRBJ2-3,TRBD2
CASSLSFGNHYGYTF,TGTGCCAGCAGTTTATCGTTCGGGAATCACTATGGCTACACCTTC,-,TRBV27,TRBJ1-2,-
CAIRDLAGANGELFF,TGTGCCATCAGAGATCTAGCGGGGGCTAACGGGGAGCTGTTTTTT,-,TRBV10-3,TRBJ2-2,TRBD2
CASSPPGLAGGQHPYEQYF,TGTGCCAGCTCACCACCCGGACTAGCGGGAGGGCAACACCCCTACGAGCAGTACTTC,-,TRBV18,TRBJ2-7,TRBD2
CASSTTTALNTEAFF,TGTGCCAGTAGTACTACGACAGCCCTGAACACTGAAGCTTTCTTT,once,TRBV19,TRBJ1-1,-
CASSLLAIETQYF,TGTGCCAGCAGCTTACTAGCAATTGAGACCCAGTACTTC,-,TRBV5-4,TRBJ2-5,-
CASSLGGQLGEQYF,TGTGCCAGCAGCTTAGGAGGGCAGTTGGGCGAGCAGTACTTC,-,TRBV7-9,TRBJ2-7,-
CASRGQGVLGTDTQYF,TGTGCCAGCAGGGGACAGGGAGTTTTGGGCACAGATACGCAGTATTTT,-,TRBV6-4,TRBJ2-3,TRBD1
CASKGQGVYTIYF,TGTGCCAGCAAAGGACAGGGGGTATACACCATATATTTT,-,TRBV6-1,TRBJ1-3,TRBD1
CASSSVSSGRMGEQFF,TGTGCCAGCAGCTCGGTCTCTAGCGGGAGGATGGGTGAGCAGTTCTTC,-,TRBV5-4,TRBJ2-1,TRBD2
CASSDGVGGVLDSPLHF,TGCGCCAGCAGTGACGGGGTCGGAGGGGTTTTGGATTCACCCCTCCACTTT,-,TRBV5-1,TRBJ1-6,-
CASSVSVGDPFYEQYF,TGTGCCAGCAGCGTAAGTGTGGGGGACCCATTCTACGAGCAGTACTTC,-,TRBV9,TRBJ2-7,-
CAWSPSTGSEQFF,TGTGCCTGGTCTCCTAGCACAGGGAGTGAGCAGTTCTTC,-,TRBV30,TRBJ2-1,-
CASRHSGLNEQFF,TGTGCCAGTAGACATTCTGGGCTAAATGAGCAGTTCTTC,-,TRBV19,TRBJ2-1,-
CASRLDGVPQETQYF,TGTGCCAGCAGACTTGATGGAGTTCCTCAAGAGACCCAGTACTTC,-,TRBV6-5,TRBJ2-5,-
CASSHPFVGDHNYGYTF,TGTGCCAGCAGCCACCCTTTTGTGGGGGACCATAACTATGGCTACACCTTC,-,TRBV7-2,TRBJ1-2,-
CSVEREPTDTQYF,TGCAGCGTTGAAAGGGAACCGACAGATACGCAGTATTTT,-,TRBV29-1,TRBJ2-3,-
CASSPLPTGTDYGYTF,TGTGCCAGCTCACCACTACCCACCGGGACAGATTATGGCTACACCTTC,-,TRBV18,TRBJ1-2,TRBD1
CASSLAPSPTGELFF,TGTGCCAGCAGCTTAGCTCCATCTCCCACCGGGGAGCTGTTTTTT,-,TRBV11-2,TRBJ2-2,-
CASSPGSLSYEQYF,TGTGCCAGTAGTCCCGGGTCCCTCTCCTACGAGCAGTACTTC,-,TRBV19,TRBJ2-7,-
CASSLGGPGETQYF,TGCGCCAGCAGCTTGGGAGGGCCCGGGGAGACCCAGTACTTC,few,TRBV5-1,TRBJ2-5,-
CASTPEQFF,TGTGCCAGCACCCCTGAGCAGTTCTTC,-,TRBV9,TRBJ2-1,-
CASIKWGGNADTQYF,TGTGCCAGCATAAAATGGGGGGGGAACGCAGATACGCAGTATTTT,-,TRBV2,TRBJ2-3,TRBD2
CASSLGSSGTYEQYF,TGTGCCAGCAGCTTAGGGTCTAGCGGGACCTACGAGCAGTACTTC,once,TRBV11-2,TRBJ2-7,TRBD2
CASRGGQSYEQYF,TGTGCCAGCAGAGGGGGACAGAGCTACGAGCAGTACTTC,-,TRBV6-1,TRBJ2-7,TRBD1
CASSGAGTGIRETQYF,TGCGCCAGCAGCGGAGCCGGGACAGGGATTAGGGAGACCCAGTACTTC,-,TRBV5-1,TRBJ2-5,TRBD1
CASSLEEPERYEQYF,TGCGCCAGCAGCTTGGAGGAGCCCGAAAGGTACGAGCAGTACTTC,-,TRBV5-1,TRBJ2-7,-
CASSLRQVNEKLFF,TGTGCCAGCAGCTTGCGACAGGTTAATGAAAAACTGTTTTTT,-,TRBV5-6,TRBJ1-4,-
CASSLVSQNTEAFF,TGCGCCAGCAGCTTGGTATCTCAGAACACTGAAGCTTTCTTT,-,TRBV5-1,TRBJ1-1,-
CASSPGWAPEAFF,TGTGCCAGCAGCCCCGGATGGGCGCCTGAAGCTTTCTTT,-,TRBV7-2,TRBJ1-1,-
CASSLARTRNTGELFF,TGCGCCAGCAGCTTGGCCCGGACTAGGAACACCGGGGAGCTGTTTTTT,-,TRBV5-1,TRBJ2-2,TRBD2
CASSFGWGGRETQYF,TGTGCCAGCAGCTTCGGTTGGGGTGGGCGGGAGACCCAGTACTTC,once,TRBV11-1,TRBJ2-5,-